Each of the 12 T cell receptor beta chains below was sequenced from the same sample in a study of PD-L1 blockade in urothelial cancer. Using immunoSEQ multiplex PCR, the repertoire was profiled, and TCRdb retains in-frame clones only, with some absent. The sample yields some 48,000 clones, approximately 80% seen once. Time point indicated: peripheral blood 6 weeks after treatment start. The sample was PBMCs, taken around atezolizumab (anti-PD-L1) treatment. The receptors here all came from a man between 70 and 80 years old with urothelial cancer.

The chain recombines TRBV5-4 with TRBJ1-1; tentative D call: TRBD1 (5 bases). From germline, CDR1 is SGHNT and CDR2 YYREEE (reference sequence). The CDR3 loop spans 13 amino acids. V lost 4 bases, J lost 3 bases, and 10 bases lay in between. The CDR3 nucleotides are TGTGCCAGCAGCCGCGAAGGGGACACTGAAGCTTTCTTT. Translation: CASSREGDTEAFF.

This rearrangement joins TRBV30 to TRBJ2-5; 7 bases line up with TRBD2. V shed 0 bases, J shed 4 bases, and the junction held 8 bases outside the gene matches. Germline lookup yields CDR1 GTSNPN and CDR2 SVGIG (reference sequence). This CDR3 is built from 15 residues. In DNA form, the CDR3 reads TGTGCCTGGAGTGTAAAGAGCGGGATCGGAGAGACCCAGTACTTC. This gives the protein CAWSVKSGIGETQYF.

V gene TRBV27 combines with J gene TRBJ2-1; TRBD1 might be the D (6 bases). V gave up 5 bases and J gave up 4 bases, with 6 bases separating them. In germline, CDR1 is MNHEY, CDR2 SMNVEV (reference sequence). The CDR3 contains 12 residues. The CDR3 sequence: CASSTGYNEQFF. The CDR3 nucleotides read TGTGCCAGCAGTACAGGGTACAATGAGCAGTTCTTC.

The rearrangement uses TRBV11-2 and TRBJ2-7, with TRBD2 matching over 10 bases. V was clipped by 8 bases and J by 6 bases; unmatched bases: 19. The CDR3 has 17 residues. Germline-derived CDR1 and CDR2 are SGHAT and FQNNGV. The CDR3, as DNA: TGTGCCAGCGCGCCTCGGCTAGCGGGAGCCCAGGGGGTCGAGCAGTACTTC. Amino acids: CASAPRLAGAQGVEQYF.

CDR3 loop: CASSLGQVYEQYF. DNA for the CDR3: TGTGCCAGCAGCTTAGGACAGGTCTACGAGCAGTACTTC. This chain connects TRBV5-6 to TRBJ2-7, with 7 bases aligning to TRBD1. With V trimmed by 2 bases and J by 3 bases, 2 bases remained unmatched. The CDR3 runs 13 residues. CDR1 and CDR2 (germline): SGHDT, YYEEEE.

V usage is TRBV7-2 and J usage is TRBJ2-1; 9 positions match TRBD2. The CDR3 spans 15 residues. Germline V CDR1 and CDR2: SGHTA, FQGNSA. V gave up 7 bases and J gave up 2 bases; unmatched junction bases: 6. Here the CDR3 reads CASKPLAGPYNEQFF. CDR3 bases: TGTGCCAGCAAGCCACTAGCGGGTCCCTACAATGAGCAGTTCTTC.

The V and J genes are TRBV27 and TRBJ1-1, with D uncertain. Germline V gene data show CDR1 as MNHEY and CDR2 as SMNVEV (reference sequence). V lost 3 bases, J lost 0 bases, and 8 bases lay in between. This CDR3 spans 14 amino acids. Written as DNA, the CDR3 is TGTGCCAGCAGTTTCGGGAAAATGAACACTGAAGCTTTCTTT. Amino acid sequence: CASSFGKMNTEAFF.

The V gene is TRBV6-5, the J gene TRBJ2-1; 8 bases align to TRBD2. The length of the CDR3 is 14 residues. Per the germline V gene, CDR1 is MNHEY and CDR2 is SVGAGI. Trimming at V came to 1 base and at J to 5 bases, leaving 1 base not matched to a gene. CDR3 region: CASSYFGRDNEQFF. The DNA for the CDR3 is TGTGCCAGCAGTTACTTCGGGAGGGACAATGAGCAGTTCTTC.

This rearrangement joins TRBV7-9 to TRBJ2-6; 9 nucleotides agree with TRBD1. Germline loops: CDR1 SEHNR, CDR2 FQNEAQ (reference sequence). The CDR3 runs to 17 residues. V lost 6 bases to trimming and J lost 2 bases; unmatched junction nucleotides: 8. CDR3 amino acids: CASRPGQGLPGANVLTF. CDR3 nucleotides: TGTGCCAGCAGACCCGGACAGGGGCTCCCTGGGGCCAACGTCCTGACTTTC.

The chain has TRBV5-1 and TRBJ2-5, with D possibly TRBD2 on 6 matching bases. This CDR3 has 15 amino acids. V lost 7 bases and J lost 5, with 21 bases in between. CDR1 and CDR2 (germline): SGHRS, YFSETQ. The CDR3, as DNA: TGCGCCAGCGGCGAAACGGGGTCTGGGAGGGAGACCCAGTACTTC. It specifies CASGETGSGRETQYF.

This chain connects TRBV4-2 to TRBJ2-7, with D tentatively TRBD2 (6 bases). The V gene lost 2 bases and the J gene lost 3 bases, with 14 bases spanning the gap. Germline loops: CDR1 LGHNA, CDR2 YNFKEQ. The CDR3 runs 15 residues. CDR3 loop: CASSQSHGGGYEQYF. In DNA, the CDR3 is TGTGCCAGCAGCCAATCACACGGGGGAGGCTACGAGCAGTACTTC.

The chain employs TRBV9 and TRBJ1-1; maybe TRBD1 (6 bases). CDR1 and CDR2 (germline): SGDLS, YYNGEE. This CDR3 has 17 amino acids. Trimming cost V 0 bases and J 1 base, with 16 bases left between them. CDR3 nucleotides: TGTGCCAGCAGCGTAGTAACCCCCGGCAGGGGGAACACTGAAGCTTTCTTT. Translating it yields CASSVVTPGRGNTEAFF.